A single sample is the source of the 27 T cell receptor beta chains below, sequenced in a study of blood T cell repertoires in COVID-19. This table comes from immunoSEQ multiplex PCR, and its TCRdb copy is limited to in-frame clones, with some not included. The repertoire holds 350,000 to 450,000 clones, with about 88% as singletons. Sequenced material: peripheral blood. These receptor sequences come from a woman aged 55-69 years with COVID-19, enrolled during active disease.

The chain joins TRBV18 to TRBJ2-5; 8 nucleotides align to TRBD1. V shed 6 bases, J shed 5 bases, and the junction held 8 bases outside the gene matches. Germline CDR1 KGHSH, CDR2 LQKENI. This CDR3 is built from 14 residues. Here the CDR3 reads CASSLDRGRETQYF. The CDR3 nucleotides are TGTGCCAGCTCCCTTGACAGGGGAAGGGAGACCCAGTACTTC.

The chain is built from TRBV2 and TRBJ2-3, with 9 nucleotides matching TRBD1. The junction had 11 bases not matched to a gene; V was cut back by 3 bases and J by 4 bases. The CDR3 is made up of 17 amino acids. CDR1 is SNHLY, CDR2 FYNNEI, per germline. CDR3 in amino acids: CASSEPRDRVSSDTQYF. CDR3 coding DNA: TGTGCCAGCAGTGAGCCACGGGACAGGGTGTCGTCAGATACGCAGTATTTT.

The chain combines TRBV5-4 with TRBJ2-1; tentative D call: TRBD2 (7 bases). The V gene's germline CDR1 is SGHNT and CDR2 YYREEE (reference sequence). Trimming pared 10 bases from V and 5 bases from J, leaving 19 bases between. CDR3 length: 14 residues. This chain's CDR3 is CAVSGGGGDNEQFF. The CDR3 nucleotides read TGTGCCGTAAGTGGGGGGGGCGGCGACAATGAGCAGTTCTTC.

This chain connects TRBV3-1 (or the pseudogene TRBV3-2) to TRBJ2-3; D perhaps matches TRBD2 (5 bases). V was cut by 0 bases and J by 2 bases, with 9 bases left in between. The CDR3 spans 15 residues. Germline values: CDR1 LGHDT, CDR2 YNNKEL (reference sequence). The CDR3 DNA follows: TGTGCCAGCAGCCAAGAGGACTTCCCCACAGATACGCAGTATTTT. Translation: CASSQEDFPTDTQYF.

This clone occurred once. The CDR3 DNA reads TGTGCTAGTGTGCGCGGGGACAGGGGGCTATCCTCCGGGGCCAACGTCCTGACTTTC. This translates into CASVRGDRGLSSGANVLTF. This chain joins TRBV12-5 and TRBJ2-6, with TRBD1 identical over 12 bases. The germline V gene encodes CDR1 LGHNT and CDR2 FRNRAP. The trim removed 7 bases at V and 4 bases at J, leaving 14 bases unmatched. CDR3 length equals 19 residues.

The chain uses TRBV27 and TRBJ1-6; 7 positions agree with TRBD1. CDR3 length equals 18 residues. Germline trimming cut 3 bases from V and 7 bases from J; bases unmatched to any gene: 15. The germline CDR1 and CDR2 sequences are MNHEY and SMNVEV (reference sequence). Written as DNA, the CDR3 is TGTGCCAGCAGTTTTCGAGTGGAGGGGGCAACCAGAAATTCACCCCTCCACTTT. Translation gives CASSFRVEGATRNSPLHF.

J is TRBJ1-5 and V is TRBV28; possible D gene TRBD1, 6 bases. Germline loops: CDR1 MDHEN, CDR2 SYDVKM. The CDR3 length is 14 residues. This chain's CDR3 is CASFRGGAGQPQHF. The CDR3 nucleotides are TGTGCTTCCTTCCGGGGGGGGGCAGGTCAGCCCCAGCATTTT.

The CDR3 bases are TGCGCCAGCAGCCCCGACTGGTCCTATAATTCACCCCTCCACTTT. Encoded protein: CASSPDWSYNSPLHF. The gene calls are TRBV4-3 and TRBJ1-6; D not certain. There are 15 residues in the CDR3. Germline V gene data show CDR1 as LGHNA and CDR2 as YSLEER. The ends were cut back, 4 bases at V and 1 base at J, with 8 bases in the middle.

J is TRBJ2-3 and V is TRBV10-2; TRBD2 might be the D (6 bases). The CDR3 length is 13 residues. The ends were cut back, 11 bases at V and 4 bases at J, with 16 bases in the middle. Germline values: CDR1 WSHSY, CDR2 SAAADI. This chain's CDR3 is CAAISSGSDTQYF. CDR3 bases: TGCGCCGCCATAAGTAGCGGCTCAGATACGCAGTATTTT.

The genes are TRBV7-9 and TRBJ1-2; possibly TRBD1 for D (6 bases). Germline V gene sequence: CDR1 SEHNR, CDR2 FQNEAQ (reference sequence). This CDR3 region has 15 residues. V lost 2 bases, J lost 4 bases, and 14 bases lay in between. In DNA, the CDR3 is TGTGCCAGCAGCTTAAGTACAGGGCCGCGCTATGGCTACACCTTC. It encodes CASSLSTGPRYGYTF.

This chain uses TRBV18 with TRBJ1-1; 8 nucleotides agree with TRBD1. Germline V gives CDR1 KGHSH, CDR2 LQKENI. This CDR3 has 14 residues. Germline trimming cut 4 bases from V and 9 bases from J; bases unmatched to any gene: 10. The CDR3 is CASSREYRGSQAFF. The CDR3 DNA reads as TGTGCCAGCTCACGAGAATACAGGGGGAGCCAAGCTTTCTTT.

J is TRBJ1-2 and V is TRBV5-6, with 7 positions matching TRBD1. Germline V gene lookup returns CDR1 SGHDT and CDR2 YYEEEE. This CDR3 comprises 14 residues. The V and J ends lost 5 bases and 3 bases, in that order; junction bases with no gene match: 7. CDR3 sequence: CASRTRDSHYGYTF. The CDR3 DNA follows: TGTGCCAGCAGGACGAGGGACAGCCACTATGGCTACACCTTC.

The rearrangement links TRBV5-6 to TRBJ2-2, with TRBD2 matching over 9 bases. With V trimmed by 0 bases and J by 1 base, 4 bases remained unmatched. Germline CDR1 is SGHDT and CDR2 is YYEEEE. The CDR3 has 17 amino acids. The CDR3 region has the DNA TGTGCCAGCAGCTTGGGACTAGCGGCGATGAACACCGGGGAGCTGTTTTTT. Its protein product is CASSLGLAAMNTGELFF.

The CDR3 reads CASSFLRGEGNEQFF. Written as DNA, the CDR3 is TGTGCCAGCAGCTTCTTGAGGGGGGAGGGCAATGAGCAGTTCTTC. The V call is TRBV11-1, the J call TRBJ2-1; the D gene is possibly TRBD2 (7 bases). Trimming removed 3 bases at V and 6 bases at J, with 15 bases between. The CDR3 consists of 15 residues. Looked up from germline, CDR1 is SGHAT and CDR2 is FQDESV (reference sequence).

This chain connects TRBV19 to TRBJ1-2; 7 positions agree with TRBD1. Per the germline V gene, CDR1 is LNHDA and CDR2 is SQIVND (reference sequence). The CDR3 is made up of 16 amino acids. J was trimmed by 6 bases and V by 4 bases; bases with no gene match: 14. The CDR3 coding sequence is TGTGCCAGTAGTACCCTCCAGGGGGTACTTCCAAATGGCTACACCTTC. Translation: CASSTLQGVLPNGYTF.

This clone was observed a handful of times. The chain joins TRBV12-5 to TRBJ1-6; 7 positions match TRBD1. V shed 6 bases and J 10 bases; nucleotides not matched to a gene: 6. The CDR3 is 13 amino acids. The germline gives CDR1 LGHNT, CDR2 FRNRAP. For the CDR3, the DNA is TGTGCTAGTGGAATAGGGGGCGGCTCACCCCTCCACTTT. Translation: CASGIGGGSPLHF.

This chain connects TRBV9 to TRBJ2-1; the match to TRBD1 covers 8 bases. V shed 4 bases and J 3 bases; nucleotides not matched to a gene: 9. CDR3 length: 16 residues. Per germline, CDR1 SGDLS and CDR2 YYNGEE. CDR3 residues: CASSPQGEYFYNEQFF. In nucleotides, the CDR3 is TGTGCCAGCAGCCCACAGGGGGAGTATTTCTACAATGAGCAGTTCTTC.

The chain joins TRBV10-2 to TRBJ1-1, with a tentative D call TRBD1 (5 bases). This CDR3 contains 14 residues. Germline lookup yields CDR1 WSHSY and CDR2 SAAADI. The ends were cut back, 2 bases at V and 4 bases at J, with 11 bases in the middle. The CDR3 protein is CASSENRRVTEAFF. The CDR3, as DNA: TGCGCCAGCAGTGAGAACAGGAGAGTCACTGAAGCTTTCTTT.

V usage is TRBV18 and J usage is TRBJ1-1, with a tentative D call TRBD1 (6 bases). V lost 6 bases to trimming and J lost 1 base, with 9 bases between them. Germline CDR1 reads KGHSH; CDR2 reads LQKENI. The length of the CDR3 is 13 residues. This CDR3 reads CASSRQENTEAFF. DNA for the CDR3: TGTGCCAGCTCGCGACAGGAGAACACTGAAGCTTTCTTT.

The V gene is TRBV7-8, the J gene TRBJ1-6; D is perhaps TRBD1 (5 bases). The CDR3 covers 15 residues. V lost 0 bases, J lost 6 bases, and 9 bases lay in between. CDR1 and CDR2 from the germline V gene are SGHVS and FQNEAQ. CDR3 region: CASSLAGQGNSPLHF. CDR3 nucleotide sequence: TGTGCCAGCAGCTTAGCTGGGCAGGGTAATTCACCCCTCCACTTT.

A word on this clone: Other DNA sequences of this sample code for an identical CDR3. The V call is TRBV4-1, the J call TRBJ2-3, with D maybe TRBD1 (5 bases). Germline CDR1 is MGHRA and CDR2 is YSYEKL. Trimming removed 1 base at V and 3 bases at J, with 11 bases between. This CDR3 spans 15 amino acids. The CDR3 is CASSQVGASTDTQYF. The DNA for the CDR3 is TGCGCCAGCAGCCAAGTAGGGGCTAGTACAGATACGCAGTATTTT.

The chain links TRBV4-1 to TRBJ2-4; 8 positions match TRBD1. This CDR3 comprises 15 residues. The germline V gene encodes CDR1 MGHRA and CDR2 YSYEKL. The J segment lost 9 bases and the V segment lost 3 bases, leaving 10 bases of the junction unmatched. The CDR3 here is CASSQDGTGAGIQYF. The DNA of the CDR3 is TGCGCCAGCAGCCAGGACGGGACAGGAGCGGGCATTCAGTACTTC.

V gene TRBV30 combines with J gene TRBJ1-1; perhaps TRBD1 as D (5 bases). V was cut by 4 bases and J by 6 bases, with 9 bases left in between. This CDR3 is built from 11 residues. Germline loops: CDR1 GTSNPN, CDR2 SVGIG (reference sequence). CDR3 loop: CAWIRGPEAFF. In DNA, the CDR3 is TGTGCCTGGATAAGGGGCCCTGAAGCTTTCTTT.

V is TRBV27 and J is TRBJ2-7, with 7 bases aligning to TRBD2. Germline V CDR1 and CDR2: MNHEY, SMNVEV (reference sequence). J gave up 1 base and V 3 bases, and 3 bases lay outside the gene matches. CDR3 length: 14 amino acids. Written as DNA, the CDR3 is TGTGCCAGCAGTTTTAGCGGGTTTTCCTACGAGCAGTACTTC. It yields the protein CASSFSGFSYEQYF.

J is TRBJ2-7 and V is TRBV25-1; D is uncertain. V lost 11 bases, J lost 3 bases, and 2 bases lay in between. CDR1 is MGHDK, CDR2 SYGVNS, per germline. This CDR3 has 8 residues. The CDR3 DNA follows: TGTGCCCTCTACGAGCAGTACTTC. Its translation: CALYEQYF.

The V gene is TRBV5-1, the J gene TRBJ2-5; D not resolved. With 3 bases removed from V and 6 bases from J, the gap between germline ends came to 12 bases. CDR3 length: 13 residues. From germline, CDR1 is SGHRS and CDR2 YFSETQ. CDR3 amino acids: CASSSVSVKTQYF. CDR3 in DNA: TGCGCCAGCAGCTCGGTGTCCGTAAAGACCCAGTACTTC.

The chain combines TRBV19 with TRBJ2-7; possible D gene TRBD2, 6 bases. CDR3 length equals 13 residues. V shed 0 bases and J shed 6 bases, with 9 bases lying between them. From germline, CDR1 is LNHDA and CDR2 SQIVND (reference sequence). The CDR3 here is CASSIDLGGEQYF. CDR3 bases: TGTGCCAGTAGTATAGATCTGGGGGGCGAGCAGTACTTC.